Listed below are T cell receptor beta chains from one sample, sequenced in a study of T cell changes during pregnancy in multiple sclerosis. TCRdb's copy holds only in-frame clones and misses some; the assay was immunoSEQ multiplex PCR. The table has tens of thousands of clones, 80% to 95% seen once. This sample comprised peripheral blood, obtained in the third trimester of pregnancy. Every receptor here comes from a female donor in good health, enrolled as a control in a pregnancy study. Each CDR3 is given with its conserved first and last residue.

>TRBV7-2|TRBJ2-2
CASSIGLAGSHTGELFF
>TRBV4-3|TRBJ2-1
CASSQDRDRAYNEQFF
>TRBV7-9|TRBJ1-2
CASSTTGLAYGYTF
>TRBV18|TRBJ2-1
CASSISAASGREDNEQFF
>TRBV11-2|TRBJ1-4
CASSPRTGVFREKLFF
>TRBV7-8|TRBJ1-2
CASSRRSQGAMRYGYTF
>TRBV19|TRBJ2-7
CASSQTGQGNEQYF
>TRBV30|TRBJ2-1
CAWSQGLAGLYNEQFF
>TRBV7-9|TRBJ1-1
CASSFGTENTEAFF
>TRBV7-9|TRBJ1-6
CASSFEGDYNSPLHF
>TRBV7-9|TRBJ2-7
CASSLRVYEQYF
>TRBV18|TRBJ2-7
CASSPPDSPYEQYF
>TRBV4-2|TRBJ2-2
CASSQHGTTGELFF
>TRBV14|TRBJ1-1
CASSKLVEQAFF
>TRBV6-5|TRBJ1-1
CASSPLQGGTEAFF
>TRBV7-9|TRBJ2-5
CASSLGDRGGWETQYF
>TRBV13|TRBJ2-1
CASSLGQGANEQFF
>TRBV5-1|TRBJ1-2
CASSLGRGYGYTF
>TRBV6-1|TRBJ2-5
CASLSVAPETQYF
>TRBV7-2|TRBJ2-1
CASSPSGTSSYNEQFF